The 31 T cell receptor beta chains given below trace back to one sample, sequenced in a study of OX40 agonist ivuxolimab in advanced cancers. The protocol was immunoSEQ multiplex PCR, while the TCRdb copy is restricted to in-frame clones and leaves out a portion. The table has 76,000 or so clones, roughly 85% seen once. The sequenced sample was CD4+ or CD8+ T cells sorted from blood, obtained in a trial of the OX40 agonist ivuxolimab. These receptor sequences come from an adult with an advanced solid tumor such as melanoma, head and neck, liver or kidney cancer.

A note on this clone: A junction end diverges from the germline sequence, so it may reflect a read error. The chain is built from TRBV5-1 and TRBJ2-7; a weak D match, TRBD2 (5 bases). Germline V CDR1 and CDR2: SGHRS, YFSETQ. The CDR3 runs 14 residues. CDR3 nucleotides: TGCGCCAGCAGCTCTCAAGGATTAAGTACTCTAGGGAGCTTC. This sequence encodes CASSSQGLSTLGSF.

This chain uses TRBV4-2 with TRBJ1-4; possible D gene TRBD1, 5 bases. Germline values: CDR1 LGHNA, CDR2 YNFKEQ. The CDR3 sequence is 15 residues long. Trimming pared 0 bases from V and 5 bases from J, leaving 10 bases between. The CDR3 nucleotides read TGTGCCAGCAGCCAAGATACCGGGACCAATGAAAAACTGTTTTTT. Translated, it gives CASSQDTGTNEKLFF.

In DNA, the CDR3 is TGTGCCTGGAGTTTCAGGGGGAATACGCAGTATTTT. It encodes CAWSFRGNTQYF. V gene TRBV30 combines with J gene TRBJ2-3; TRBD1 agrees at 7 bases. Trimming took 2 bases from V and 7 from J; bases not matched to a gene: 3. The CDR3 runs to 12 residues. CDR1 and CDR2 (germline): GTSNPN, SVGIG (reference sequence).

This chain uses TRBV29-1 with TRBJ1-1, with TRBD1 matching 7 bases. The CDR3 is 12 residues long. Per the germline V gene, CDR1 is SQVTM and CDR2 is ANQGSEA. J was trimmed by 6 bases and V by 7 bases; bases with no gene match: 8. CDR3: CSGSHRGAEAFF. CDR3 bases: TGCAGCGGCAGCCACAGGGGCGCTGAAGCTTTCTTT.

This clone appeared a few times. The chain carries TRBV10-3 and TRBJ2-2, with 8 bases aligning to TRBD1. CDR1 and CDR2 (germline): ENHRY, SYGVKD. V was clipped by 8 bases and J by 5 bases; unmatched bases: 13. This CDR3 region has 16 residues. CDR3 sequence: CAISSSTGGRTGELFF. Written as DNA, the CDR3 is TGTGCCATCTCAAGTTCAACAGGGGGACGTACCGGGGAGCTGTTTTTT.

This clone was seen a handful of times. The chain couples TRBV19 to TRBJ1-3; D gene uncertain. CDR1 is LNHDA and CDR2 is SQIVND in the germline V gene (reference sequence). The V end lost 6 bases, the J end lost 11 bases, and 17 bases lay between the germline ends. This CDR3 contains 13 residues. The CDR3 DNA reads as TGTGCCAGTAGCACCTGGGGTGTATCTTCCATATATTTT. It is translated as CASSTWGVSSIYF.

The chain employs TRBV5-1 and TRBJ2-1; 8 nucleotides line up with TRBD1. The CDR3 consists of 17 residues. The J segment lost 1 base and the V segment lost 0 bases, leaving 6 bases of the junction unmatched. Germline CDR1 is SGHRS and CDR2 is YFSETQ. The CDR3 loop is CASSLGVTGGSYNEQFF. In nucleotides, the CDR3 is TGCGCCAGCAGCTTGGGAGTTACAGGGGGGTCCTACAATGAGCAGTTCTTC.

This chain uses TRBV28 with TRBJ1-2; 7 bases line up with TRBD1. J lost 6 bases, V lost 7 bases, and 11 bases had no gene match. CDR1 and CDR2 from the germline V gene are MDHEN and SYDVKM. There are 14 residues in the CDR3. The DNA of the CDR3 is TGTGCCAGCACCTCGCCGACAGGGAGGCATGGCTACACCTTC. Protein: CASTSPTGRHGYTF.

The chain couples TRBV30 to TRBJ2-3; unclear D gene. The length of the CDR3 is 15 residues. Per the germline V gene, CDR1 is GTSNPN and CDR2 is SVGIG (reference sequence). Trimming pared 0 bases from V and 0 bases from J, leaving 10 bases between. The CDR3 DNA sequence: TGTGCCTGGAGTGTACGTCAGGCGAGCACAGATACGCAGTATTTT. Translated, it gives CAWSVRQASTDTQYF. Looking up the rest from reference TRBV30 and TRBJ2-3 gives the full variable domain: SQTIHQWPATLVQPVGSPLSLECTVEGTSNPNLYWYRQAAGRGLQLLFYSVGIGQISSEVPQNLSASRPQDRQFILSSKKLLLSDSGFYLCAWSVRQASTDTQYFGPGTRLTVL.

V and J are TRBV28 and TRBJ2-1; 7 bases agree with TRBD2. This CDR3 spans 11 amino acids. V was clipped by 8 bases and J by 7 bases; unmatched bases: 2. Germline values: CDR1 MDHEN, CDR2 SYDVKM. In nucleotides, the CDR3 is TGTGCCAGCGGGGAGGGGAATGAGCAGTTCTTC. Translating gives CASGEGNEQFF.

The chain uses TRBV4-3 and TRBJ2-1; maybe TRBD1 (6 bases). Trimming left V 0 bases short and J 9 bases short, with 18 bases between. The CDR3 totals 16 residues. Germline values: CDR1 LGHNA, CDR2 YSLEER. The CDR3 nucleotides read TGCGCCAGCAGCCAAGACCCGGGACACCGAGGCACTGAGCAGTTCTTC. Translating gives CASSQDPGHRGTEQFF.

J is TRBJ2-5 and V is TRBV6-4, with 10 bases lining up with TRBD2. Germline V lookup: CDR1 MRHNA, CDR2 SNTAGT. The CDR3 has 14 residues. Trimming took 8 bases from V and 3 from J; bases not matched to a gene: 6. The CDR3 DNA reads as TGTGCCAGCGCTCCTGGGACTAGCGAAGAGACCCAGTACTTC. Translating gives CASAPGTSEETQYF.

The rearrangement links TRBV6-7 to TRBJ2-7, with 11 positions matching TRBD1. TRBV6-7 is reported as an ORF; its role is uncertain. This CDR3 has 14 residues. J lost 2 bases, V lost 5 bases, and 2 bases had no gene match. The CDR3 reads CASSPGQGAYEQYF. The CDR3 DNA reads as TGTGCCAGCAGTCCGGGACAGGGGGCCTACGAGCAGTACTTC.

The chain joins TRBV5-1 to TRBJ2-2; tentative D call: TRBD1 (6 bases). Germline lookup yields CDR1 SGHRS and CDR2 YFSETQ. The CDR3 is 14 amino acids. V lost 0 bases and J 10 bases, leaving 13 bases between the germline ends. The DNA for the CDR3 is TGCGCCAGCAGCTTGGCAGCAGGGGCCGAGGAGCTGTTTTTT. Protein product: CASSLAAGAEELFF.

A few counts support this clone. V gene TRBV11-1 combines with J gene TRBJ2-1, with D hard to call. V was trimmed by 1 base and J by 6 bases, leaving 13 bases between them. The germline CDR1 and CDR2 sequences are SGHAT and FQDESV (reference sequence). CDR3 size: 15 residues. The CDR3 region is CASSLDGVQVNEQFF. DNA of the CDR3: TGTGCCAGCAGCTTAGATGGGGTGCAGGTCAATGAGCAGTTCTTC.

V gene TRBV6-5 combines with J gene TRBJ1-5; D remains unclear. CDR1 and CDR2 from the germline V gene are MNHEY and SVGAGI. The CDR3 is 13 residues long. V shed 6 bases and J shed 1 base, with 7 bases lying between them. Here the CDR3 DNA reads TGTGCCAGCAGCCGGAGGAGCAATCAGCCCCAGCATTTT. Translating it yields CASSRRSNQPQHF.

The chain is built from TRBV2 and TRBJ1-4; D is possibly TRBD1 (5 bases). Germline V gives CDR1 SNHLY, CDR2 FYNNEI. V was clipped by 6 bases and J by 8 bases, with 19 bases between them. This CDR3 has 15 amino acids. CDR3 DNA: TGTGCCAGCAGGATTCAGGGAGGTTCCAACGAAAAACTGTTTTTT. Protein: CASRIQGGSNEKLFF.

The gene calls are TRBV5-1 and TRBJ1-6, with 9 bases identical to TRBD1. V was pared by 4 bases and J by 9 bases, with 11 bases of the junction left unmatched. The CDR3 consists of 16 residues. Germline V gene data show CDR1 as SGHRS and CDR2 as YFSETQ. CDR3 amino acids: CASSTWTGESASPLHF. The CDR3 DNA is TGCGCCAGCAGCACTTGGACAGGGGAATCGGCTTCACCCCTCCACTTT.

Points on this clone: This same CDR3 is encoded by further DNA sequences in the sample. The chain links TRBV6-5 to TRBJ2-7; the match to TRBD1 covers 9 bases. Germline V gene sequence: CDR1 MNHEY, CDR2 SVGAGI. The CDR3 consists of 15 residues. V shed 6 bases, J shed 3 bases, and the junction held 9 bases outside the gene matches. DNA of the CDR3: TGTGCCAGCAGCCGCCCGGGACAGGGTTTCTACGAGCAGTACTTC. Translation gives CASSRPGQGFYEQYF.

This clone was found once. The chain employs TRBV7-9 and TRBJ2-3; TRBD2 agrees at 10 bases. With 5 bases clipped from V and 5 bases from J, the junction kept 10 bases outside the gene matches. Germline values: CDR1 SEHNR, CDR2 FQNEAQ (reference sequence). This CDR3 spans 16 amino acids. Written as DNA, the CDR3 is TGTGCCAGCAGCCATACCGGGACTAGCGTCATAGATACGCAGTATTTT. As protein: CASSHTGTSVIDTQYF.

The gene calls are TRBV5-1 and TRBJ1-6; D gene uncertain. The ends were cut back, 3 bases at V and 8 bases at J, with 15 bases in the middle. Germline V gene sequence: CDR1 SGHRS, CDR2 YFSETQ. The CDR3 length is 15 residues. The CDR3 sequence is CASSSSWGGDSPLHF. CDR3 nucleotides: TGCGCCAGCAGCTCCTCTTGGGGTGGGGATTCACCCCTCCACTTT.

V is TRBV11-2 and J is TRBJ1-1; D is ambiguous. Germline V lookup: CDR1 SGHAT, CDR2 FQNNGV. CDR3 length: 13 amino acids. V lost 6 bases and J lost 1, with 9 bases in between. The CDR3 is CASSTQANTEAFF. In DNA, the CDR3 is TGTGCCAGCAGTACTCAGGCGAACACTGAAGCTTTCTTT.

The rearrangement uses TRBV6-5 and TRBJ1-6; perhaps TRBD1 as D (6 bases). The V gene lost 8 bases and the J gene lost 10 bases, with 15 bases spanning the gap. The CDR3 loop spans 13 amino acids. Germline loops: CDR1 MNHEY, CDR2 SVGAGI. Here the CDR3 DNA reads TGTGCCAGCGCGAAGGGGGGGAAATCACCCCTCCACTTT. Translated, it gives CASAKGGKSPLHF.

The rearrangement joins TRBV7-8 to TRBJ1-2; no clear D. Germline V gives CDR1 SGHVS, CDR2 FQNEAQ. The CDR3 totals 15 residues. V lost 7 bases and J 2 bases, leaving 17 bases between the germline ends. In nucleotides, the CDR3 is TGTGCCAGCACCCAGCTACAACAGTTGAACTATGGCTACACCTTC. Amino acids: CASTQLQQLNYGYTF.

The gene calls are TRBV6-5 and TRBJ1-6; D ambiguous. There are 14 residues in the CDR3. Trimming left V 6 bases short and J 7 bases short, with 13 bases between. CDR1 MNHEY and CDR2 SVGAGI come from the germline V gene. In nucleotides, the CDR3 is TGTGCCAGCAGATCGCTACAGAGGAATTCACCCCTCCACTTT. This codes for CASRSLQRNSPLHF.

The rearrangement uses TRBV9 and TRBJ2-7, with unresolved D. From germline, CDR1 is SGDLS and CDR2 YYNGEE. The V end lost 4 bases, the J end lost 5 bases, and 13 bases lay between the germline ends. The CDR3 is 13 residues long. The CDR3 DNA sequence: TGTGCCAGCAGCACCTCTCGGAGCGACGAGCAGTACTTC. Translation gives CASSTSRSDEQYF.

This rearrangement joins TRBV9 to TRBJ2-5; TRBD1 agrees at 11 bases. CDR1 SGDLS and CDR2 YYNGEE come from the germline V gene. This CDR3 spans 18 amino acids. After removal of 0 bases from V and 2 bases from J, the junction contained 9 bases not matched to a gene. Here the CDR3 reads CASSVGRRGTGGQETQYF. CDR3 sequence (DNA): TGTGCCAGCAGCGTAGGGAGGCGTGGGACAGGGGGACAAGAGACCCAGTACTTC. The full variable domain, with the rest looked up from reference TRBV9 and TRBJ2-5, is DSGVTQTPKHLITATGQRVTLRCSPRSGDLSVYWYQQSLDQGLQFLIQYYNGEERAKGNILERFSAQQFPDLHSELNLSSLELGDSALYFCASSVGRRGTGGQETQYFGPGTRLLVL.

The chain uses TRBV12-5 and TRBJ1-6; possibly TRBD1 for D (5 bases). The germline V gene has CDR1 LGHNT and CDR2 FRNRAP. V shed 6 bases and J shed 14 bases, with 23 bases lying between them. The CDR3 is 15 amino acids. The CDR3 nucleotides read TGTGCTAGTGGGGGGACCGACCCGATGGGTCGGGCCCTCCACTTT. Translated: CASGGTDPMGRALHF.

This clone has just a few counts. V gene TRBV5-1 combines with J gene TRBJ2-3; unclear D gene. Trimming cost V 2 bases and J 0 bases, with 4 bases left between them. CDR1 and CDR2 from the germline V gene are SGHRS and YFSETQ. CDR3 size: 13 residues. CDR3 coding DNA: TGCGCCAGCAGCTTTAGTAGCACAGATACGCAGTATTTT. Its translation: CASSFSSTDTQYF.

This chain links TRBV5-1 with TRBJ1-3; 8 nucleotides match TRBD1. V was pared by 5 bases and J by 4 bases, with 8 bases of the junction left unmatched. This CDR3 spans 15 amino acids. Germline V gene sequence: CDR1 SGHRS, CDR2 YFSETQ. CDR3 in DNA: TGCGCCAGCAGACGGACAGGGACAGAGGGAAACACCATATATTTT. This codes for CASRRTGTEGNTIYF.

This chain connects TRBV7-2 to TRBJ2-5, with TRBD2 matching 7 bases. The germline gives CDR1 SGHTA, CDR2 FQGNSA. The CDR3 is 14 amino acids. J lost 4 bases, V lost 5 bases, and 7 bases had no gene match. As DNA, the CDR3 is TGTGCCAGCAGCACCCCGACTAGCCCAGAGACCCAGTACTTC. Amino acids: CASSTPTSPETQYF.